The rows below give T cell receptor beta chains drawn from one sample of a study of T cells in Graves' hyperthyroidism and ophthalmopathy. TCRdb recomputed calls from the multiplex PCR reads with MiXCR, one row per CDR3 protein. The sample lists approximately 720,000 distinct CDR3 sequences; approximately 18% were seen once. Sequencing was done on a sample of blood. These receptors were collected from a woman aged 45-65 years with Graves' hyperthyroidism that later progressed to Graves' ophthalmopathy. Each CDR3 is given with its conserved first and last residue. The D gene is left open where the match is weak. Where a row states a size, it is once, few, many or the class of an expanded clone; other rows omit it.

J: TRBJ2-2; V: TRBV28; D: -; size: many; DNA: TGTGCCAGCAGGCCTGGGGATCTACGGGGCGGCGGGGAGCTGTTTTTT; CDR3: CASRPGDLRGGGELFF
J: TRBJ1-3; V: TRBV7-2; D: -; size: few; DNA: TGTGCCAGCAGCTATCGAATGAGGGGAACCGAGGCTGGAAACACCATATATTTT; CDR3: CASSYRMRGTEAGNTIYF
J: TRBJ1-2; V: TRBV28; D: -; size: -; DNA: TGTGCCAGCAGTTTTCCTCCAACAGGGCCACTCGGCTATGGCTACACCTTC; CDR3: CASSFPPTGPLGYGYTF
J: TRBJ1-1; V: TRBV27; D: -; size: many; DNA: TGTGCCAGCAGTTTATCCGCAGGGTGGACTGAAGCTTTCTTT; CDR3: CASSLSAGWTEAFF
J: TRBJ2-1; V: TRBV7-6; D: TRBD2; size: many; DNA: TGTGCCAGCAGCCGGGGCACCTGGACTAGCGGGGGGTCCTACAATGAGCAGTTCTTC; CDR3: CASSRGTWTSGGSYNEQFF
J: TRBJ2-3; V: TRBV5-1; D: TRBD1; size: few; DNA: TGCGCCAGCAGTTATGGGACAGACACAGATACGCAGTATTTT; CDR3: CASSYGTDTDTQYF
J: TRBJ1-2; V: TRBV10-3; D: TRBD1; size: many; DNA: TGTGCCATCAGTGAGACAGGGGTAGGAGACTATGGCTACACCTTC; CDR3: CAISETGVGDYGYTF
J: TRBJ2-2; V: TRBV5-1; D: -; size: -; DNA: TGCGCCAGCAGTTCCCAGGGGACGAACACCGGGGAGCTGTTTTTT; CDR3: CASSSQGTNTGELFF
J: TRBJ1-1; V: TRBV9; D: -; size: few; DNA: TGTGCCAGCAGCGGACCGGGACGGATGAACACTGAAGCTTTCTTT; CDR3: CASSGPGRMNTEAFF
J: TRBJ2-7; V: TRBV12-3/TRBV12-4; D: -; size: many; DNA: TGTGCCAGCAGTTTATTGGCAACTACCTACGAGCAGTACTTC; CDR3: CASSLLATTYEQYF
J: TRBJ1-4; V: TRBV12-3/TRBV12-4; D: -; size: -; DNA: TGTGCCAGCAGCTATACAGGATCTGGGTACGAAAAACTGTTTTTT; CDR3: CASSYTGSGYEKLFF
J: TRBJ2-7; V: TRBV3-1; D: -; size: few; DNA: TGTGCCAGCAGCCAGGGGGGCCGAACCCCCTACGAGCAGTACTTC; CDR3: CASSQGGRTPYEQYF
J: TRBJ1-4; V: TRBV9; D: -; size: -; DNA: TGTGCCAGCAGCCCACAGGGTCGGATTGAAAAACTGTTTTTT; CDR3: CASSPQGRIEKLFF
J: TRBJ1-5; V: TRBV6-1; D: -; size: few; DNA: TGTGCCAGCAGTGAAGGACCCGGAGAGAATCAGCCCCAGCATTTT; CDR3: CASSEGPGENQPQHF
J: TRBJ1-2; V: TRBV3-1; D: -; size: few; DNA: TGTGCCAGCAGCCAAACCCTTGGGGCCATTGGGTATGGCTACACCTTC; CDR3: CASSQTLGAIGYGYTF
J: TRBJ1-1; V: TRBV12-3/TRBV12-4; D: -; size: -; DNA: TGTGACAGCACTCCACTTAGGGGGTTAGCTTTCTTT; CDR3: CDSTPLRGLAFF
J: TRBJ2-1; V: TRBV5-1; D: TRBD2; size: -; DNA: TGCGCCAGCAGCGGGCTAGCGGGCGATGAGCAGTTCTTC; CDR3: CASSGLAGDEQFF
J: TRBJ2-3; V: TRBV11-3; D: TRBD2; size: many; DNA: TGTGCCAGCAGCCCTGGGACTAGCGGTGCTATCAGCACAGATACGCAGTATTTT; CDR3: CASSPGTSGAISTDTQYF
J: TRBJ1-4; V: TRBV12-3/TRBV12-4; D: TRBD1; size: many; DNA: TGTGCCAGCAGCTCCGGGACAGGGGGCGAAAAACTGTTTTTT; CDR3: CASSSGTGGEKLFF
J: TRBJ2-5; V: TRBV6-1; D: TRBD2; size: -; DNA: TGTGCCAGCAACTCTTGGACTAGCGGGGCGTACCAAGAGACCCAGTACTTC; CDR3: CASNSWTSGAYQETQYF
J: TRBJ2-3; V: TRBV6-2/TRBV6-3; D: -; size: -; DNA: TGTGCCAGCGCGTTAGGGGCCAGCACAGATACGCAGTATTTT; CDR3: CASALGASTDTQYF
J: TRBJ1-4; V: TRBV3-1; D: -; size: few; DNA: TGTGCCAGCAGCCAAGTCCCTGAAAAACTGTTTTTT; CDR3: CASSQVPEKLFF
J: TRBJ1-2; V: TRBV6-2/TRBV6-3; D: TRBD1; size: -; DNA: TGTGCCAGCAGTTCCGACGACAGGGGCGGCCGTCTGGACTATGGCTACACCTTC; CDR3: CASSSDDRGGRLDYGYTF
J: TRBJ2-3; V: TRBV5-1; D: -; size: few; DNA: TGCGCCAGCACCTCGACTAACTCCACAGATACGCAGTATTTT; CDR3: CASTSTNSTDTQYF
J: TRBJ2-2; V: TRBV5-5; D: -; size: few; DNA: TGTGCCAGCAACACCTTGGGCCCTCAGGGGACCGGGGAGCTGTTTTTT; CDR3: CASNTLGPQGTGELFF
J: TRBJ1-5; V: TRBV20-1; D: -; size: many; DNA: TGCAGTGCTAGAGAAGGGCCCGGGAGCAATCAGCCCCAGCATTTT; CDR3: CSAREGPGSNQPQHF
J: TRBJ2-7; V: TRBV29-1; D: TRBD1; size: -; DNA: TGCAGCGTTACCACAGGGGGCCTAGTGTACGAGCAGTACTTC; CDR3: CSVTTGGLVYEQYF
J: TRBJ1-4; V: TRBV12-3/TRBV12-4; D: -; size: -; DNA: TGTGCCAGCAGGGGGGATTTTGAAAAACTGTTTTTT; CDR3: CASRGDFEKLFF
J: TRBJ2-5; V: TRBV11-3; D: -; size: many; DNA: TGTGCCAGCAGCCAACCCGGGAATTCCCAGTACTTC; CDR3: CASSQPGNSQYF
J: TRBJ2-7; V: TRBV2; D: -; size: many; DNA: TGTGCCAGCAGTGGCACAGGCCGACAGAACGGTATGGAAGAGCAGTACTTC; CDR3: CASSGTGRQNGMEEQYF
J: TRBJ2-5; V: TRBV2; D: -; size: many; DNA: TGTGCCAGCAGCGGTAGACCTCCCTGGGAGTACCAAGAGACCCAGTACTTC; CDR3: CASSGRPPWEYQETQYF
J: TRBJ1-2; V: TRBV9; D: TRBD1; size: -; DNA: TGTGCCAGCAGCGTAGATTCCAGGGGGCTCGTCTATGGCTACACCTTC; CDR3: CASSVDSRGLVYGYTF
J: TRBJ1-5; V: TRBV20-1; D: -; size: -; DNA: TGCAGTGCTAGAGATCTGGCAGTGTATAGCAATCAGCCCCAGCATTTT; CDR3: CSARDLAVYSNQPQHF
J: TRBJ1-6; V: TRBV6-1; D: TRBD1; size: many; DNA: TGTGCCAGCAGTGCAAACAGGGGTTCGGGTTATAATTCACCCCTCCACTTT; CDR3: CASSANRGSGYNSPLHF
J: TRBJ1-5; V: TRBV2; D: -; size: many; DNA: TGTGCCAGCAGCCCGACAGTTGATCAGCCCCAGCATTTT; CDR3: CASSPTVDQPQHF
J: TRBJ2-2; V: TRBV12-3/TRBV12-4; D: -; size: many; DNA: TGTGCCAGCAGCCAGGGCCGACAGAACACCGGGGAGCTGTTTTTT; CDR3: CASSQGRQNTGELFF
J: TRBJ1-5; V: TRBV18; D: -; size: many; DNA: TGTGCCAGCTCACCAGACGGCGGTGGGCCCCAGCATTTT; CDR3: CASSPDGGGPQHF
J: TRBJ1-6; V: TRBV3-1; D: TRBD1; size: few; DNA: TGTGCCAGCAGCCAAGGTCACAGGGGTTATTCACCCCTCCACTTT; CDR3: CASSQGHRGYSPLHF
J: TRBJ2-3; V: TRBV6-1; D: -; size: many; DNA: TGTGCCAGCAGTGAAAGTCTAGGGAGGAGCACAGATACGCAGTATTTT; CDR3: CASSESLGRSTDTQYF
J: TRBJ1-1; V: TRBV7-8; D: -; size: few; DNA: TGTGCCAGCAGCCCGGCCGGGACATTGAACACTGAAGCTTTCTTT; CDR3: CASSPAGTLNTEAFF
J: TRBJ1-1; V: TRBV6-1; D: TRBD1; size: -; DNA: TGTGCCAGCAGCGGACAGGGGGCTGAAGCTTTCTTT; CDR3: CASSGQGAEAFF
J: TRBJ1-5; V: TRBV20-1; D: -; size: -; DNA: TGCAGTGCTAGTGAGGCGGGCAATCAGCCCCAGCATTTT; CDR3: CSASEAGNQPQHF
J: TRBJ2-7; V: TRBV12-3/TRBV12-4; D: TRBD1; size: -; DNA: TGTGCCAGCAGTCTCGCCGGGACAGGGCTACACGAGCAGTACTTC; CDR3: CASSLAGTGLHEQYF
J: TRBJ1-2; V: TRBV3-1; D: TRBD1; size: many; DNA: TGTGCCAGCAGCCACCCGCTACTGCACTCCGGGACAGGGGGCTCTGGCTACACCTTC; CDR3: CASSHPLLHSGTGGSGYTF
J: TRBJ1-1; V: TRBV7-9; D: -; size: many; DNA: TGTGCCAGCAGCTTAGCGGCGGCGCACACTGAAGCTTTCTTT; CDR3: CASSLAAAHTEAFF
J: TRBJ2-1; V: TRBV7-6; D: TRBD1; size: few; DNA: TGTGCCAGCAGCTCAGGACAGGGGGCGTTCAATGAGCAGTTCTTC; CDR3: CASSSGQGAFNEQFF